There are many counts of the clone carrying this TCR beta chain. This entry is derived from a study of spatial heterogeneity in lung cancer. TCRdb recomputed calls from the 5' RACE reads with MiXCR, one row per CDR3 protein. The data hold 20,000 to 30,000 distinct CDR3 sequences, with approximately 5% observed a single time. The time point was: sample taken at primary tumor resection. Tumor, nontumor lung or frozen PBMC supplied whole RNA that was sequenced unsorted. This CDR3 is built from 14 residues. Germline V gene data show CDR1 as GTSNPN and CDR2 as SVGIG (reference sequence). Trimming took 2 bases from V and 0 from J, leaving 10 bases between them.

The source is a male donor with early-stage non-small cell lung cancer. Sequencing used PBMCs, obtained at surgery. V usage is TRBV30 and J usage is TRBJ1-1; D is undetermined. The CDR3 is CAWSTGLLNTEAFF. In DNA, the CDR3 is TGTGCCTGGAGTACTGGACTCCTGAACACTGAAGCTTTCTTT. Looking up the rest from reference TRBV30 and TRBJ1-1 gives the full variable domain: SQTIHQWPATLVQPVGSPLSLECTVEGTSNPNLYWYRQAAGRGLQLLFYSVGIGQISSEVPQNLSASRPQDRQFILSSKKLLLSDSGFYLCAWSTGLLNTEAFFGQGTRLTVV.